This T cell receptor (beta chain) emerged from a study of T cell repertoires in cytomegalovirus infection (dated by TCRdb to the late 2010s). Study-level background: Alongside well-studied HLA-B-restricted epitopes, the peptide stimulations were aimed at recently identified HLA-C-restricted CMV epitopes, whose presentation resists viral immunomodulation. The HLA type of each donor mattered for the analysis, because public TCR beta signatures pointed to carriage of CMV infection along with the matching HLA type. What the work shows at the level of the full study, not this receptor alone: The ex vivo response was dominated by HLA-C-restricted CMV-specific TCR beta clonotypes, which also provided the single most frequent clonotype in two of eight donors. In both this cohort and an independent roughly 360-donor cohort, the cumulative frequency of public TCR beta family members distinguished carriers of CMV infection plus the relevant HLA type.

The CDR3 sequence holds 17 residues, the cysteine and phenylalanine included. This entry keeps only the CDR3 DNA: 51 bases, framed from base 1. Based on the germline V gene, the CDR1 and CDR2 sequences are SGHDN and FVKESK. V was cut back by 3 bases and J by 8 bases, leaving a gap of 23 bases between them. Details on this clonotype: Its antigen target is currently unknown. No base quality information exists; no much larger clone differs at one position.

The sequencing machine was an Illumina HiSeq 1500. TCRdb reran the public reads through fastp at Q25 and MiXCR, keeping productive beta chains. Here each entry gathers all rows of one CDR3 protein and keeps the most common genes and DNA. The table for this sample lists about half a million distinct CDR3 sequences; roughly 34% of them were counted only once. The top ten clonotypes cover about a sixth of the sample. What this sample's treatment or condition label stands for: in vitro stimulation with specific CMV peptide epitopes to enrich CMV-specific T cells. The sample consisted of cultured PBMCs, taken from culture after CMV antigen stimulation. The receptor was derived from a human donor in good health (CMV status not recorded). Some clones in this sample may be carry-over from other donors' samples. The V and J segments used are TRBV14 and TRBJ2-1; 6 matching bases give a weak D call of TRBD1. The nucleotides read TGTGCCAGCAGCCACCGATGGCTGACTCAAAAGGGGGATGAGCAGTTCTTC. This sequence encodes CASSHRWLTQKGDEQFF.